These T cell receptor beta chains were read from a single sample in a study of shared T cell receptors in the human thymus. The method was immunoSEQ multiplex PCR; TCRdb's version includes in-frame clones alone and lacks a portion of them. The sample yields about 380,000 clones, about 95% seen once. The source material was thymocytes. The receptor source for this set is a human donor. The CDR3 runs from the conserved cysteine through the conserved F or W. D genes are given only for firm matches. Some rows mark clone size as missing; the rest say once, few, many or name a class of expanded clone.

v_call	d_call	j_call	clone_size	cdr3_nt	cdr3_aa
TRBV27	TRBD1	TRBJ2-1	once	TGTGCCAGCAGTTTAGGGACAGAGCCAAACAATGAGCAGTTCTTC	CASSLGTEPNNEQFF
TRBV10-3	TRBD1	TRBJ1-2	-	TGTGCCATCAAATCAGGGGGCGGCTACACCTTC	CAIKSGGGYTF
TRBV7-9	TRBD1	TRBJ2-3	-	TGTGCCAGCGGAAGGGACAGGGGACGGACAGATACGCAGTATTTT	CASGRDRGRTDTQYF
TRBV5-5	-	TRBJ1-4	once	TGTGCCAGCAGCTTAGTTGGGACTAATGAAAAACTGTTTTTT	CASSLVGTNEKLFF
TRBV19	TRBD2	TRBJ2-5	-	TGTGCCAGTAGTACCCGACTAGCGGGAGGGCCAGAGACCCAGTACTTC	CASSTRLAGGPETQYF
TRBV4-1	TRBD2	TRBJ2-1	-	TGCGCCAGCAGCCGGGTGGGACTAGCGGGAGTCAATGAGCAGTTCTTC	CASSRVGLAGVNEQFF
TRBV5-6	TRBD1	TRBJ2-7	-	TGTGCCAGCAGCGTACCCCTGGACAGGGGAAGGGAGCAGTACTTC	CASSVPLDRGREQYF
TRBV19	-	TRBJ2-1	-	TGTGCCAGTAGTGACAGGGGCGGGAGGGATGAGCAGTTCTTC	CASSDRGGRDEQFF
TRBV20-1	-	TRBJ1-1	-	TGCAGTGCTAGAGGTAACACTGAAGCTTTCTTT	CSARGNTEAFF
TRBV5-1	-	TRBJ2-1	-	TGCGCCAGTTTCCCACTAGACGTAGTTGGCAATGAGCAGTTCTTC	CASFPLDVVGNEQFF
TRBV4-3	-	TRBJ2-3	once	TGCGCCAGCAGCCAAGAGCCGGACACAGATACGCAGTATTTT	CASSQEPDTDTQYF
TRBV11-3	TRBD1	TRBJ2-3	-	TGTGCCAGCAGCTTAGTCGATCCGGGACAGGGAATGTATTATACAGATACGCAGTATTTT	CASSLVDPGQGMYYTDTQYF
TRBV25-1	-	TRBJ2-2	once	TGTGCCAGCAGTGAATTTACCGGGCGGAGGGGCGGGGAGCTGTTTTTT	CASSEFTGRRGGELFF
TRBV27	TRBD2	TRBJ2-3	-	TGTGCCAGCAGTTTCCATAGCGGGAGGATAACAGATACGCAGTATTTT	CASSFHSGRITDTQYF
TRBV7-8	TRBD1	TRBJ2-3	-	TGTGCCAGCAGCCCCCAGGGGGCAATACCAGATACGCAGTATTTT	CASSPQGAIPDTQYF
TRBV4-1	TRBD2	TRBJ2-2	-	TGCGCCAGCAGCCACCCCAGCCAGGCGGGGGACACCGGGGAGCTGTTTTTT	CASSHPSQAGDTGELFF
TRBV4-1	TRBD2	TRBJ2-3	-	TGCGCCAGCAGCCTCTCCAAAGCGGGAGGGAAGACAGATACGCAGTATTTT	CASSLSKAGGKTDTQYF
TRBV2	-	TRBJ2-7	once	TGTGCCAGCAGAGGGGACCGAATGAGCTCCTACGAGCAGTACTTC	CASRGDRMSSYEQYF
TRBV28	-	TRBJ1-2	-	TGTGCCAGCAGTTTAATTGGGGGGACCAACTATGGCTACACCTTC	CASSLIGGTNYGYTF
TRBV27	-	TRBJ2-3	-	TGTGCCAGCAGTTTATTTGGCCGAGGAGGGCCACTCGGATATACGCAGTATTTT	CASSLFGRGGPLGYTQYF
TRBV27	TRBD1	TRBJ1-5	-	TGTGCCAGCAGTTTAAGGACAGGGGGCAATCAGCCCCAGCATTTT	CASSLRTGGNQPQHF
TRBV29-1	-	TRBJ2-4	-	TGCAGCGTTGCACCAAGCAAAAACATTCAGTACTTC	CSVAPSKNIQYF
TRBV7-2	TRBD2	TRBJ2-2	-	TGTGCCAGCAGCCCACCGTTACTAGCGGTGAACACCGGGGAGCTGTTTTTT	CASSPPLLAVNTGELFF
TRBV15	TRBD1	TRBJ1-3	once	TGTGCCACCAGCCATACACAACAGGGGGCGCCTGGAAACACCATATATTTT	CATSHTQQGAPGNTIYF
TRBV2	-	TRBJ1-2	-	TGTGCCAGCAGGGCGGCTGGCGGTTTGCACTATGGCTACACCTTC	CASRAAGGLHYGYTF
TRBV4-3	-	TRBJ1-1	-	TGCGCCAGCAGCCAAGCGAACACTGAAGCTTTCTTT	CASSQANTEAFF
TRBV4-1	TRBD2	TRBJ2-1	-	TGCGCCAGCAGCCAGGTTAGCGGGAGAGTCGGAAATGAGCAGTTCTTC	CASSQVSGRVGNEQFF
TRBV5-1	-	TRBJ2-1	-	TGCGCCAGCAGCTTAGGCAGCTACAATGAGCAGTTCTTC	CASSLGSYNEQFF
TRBV29-1	-	TRBJ2-1	-	TGCAGCGGGGGGGTGACTAGACGCTACAATGAGCAGTTCTTC	CSGGVTRRYNEQFF
TRBV18	-	TRBJ2-7	-	TGTGCCAGCTCAACGCCGGGAAAGCCCGGGCGAGGATACGAGCAGTACTTC	CASSTPGKPGRGYEQYF
TRBV28	-	TRBJ2-3	-	TGTGCCAGCAGTCAGGGCACACGCACAGATACGCAGTATTTT	CASSQGTRTDTQYF
TRBV21-1	-	TRBJ2-1	-	TGTGCCATATGGTACAGGGGAGTCCCCTACAATGAGCAGTTCTTC	CAIWYRGVPYNEQFF
TRBV2	-	TRBJ1-5	-	TGTGCCAGCAGTGTCCCAGGGACCAATCAGCCCCAGCATTTT	CASSVPGTNQPQHF
TRBV4-2	TRBD1	TRBJ1-3	-	TGTGCCAGCAGCCAAGAAGGACGGGGAGGACAGGGGATTTACACCATATATTTT	CASSQEGRGGQGIYTIYF
TRBV28	-	TRBJ2-7	-	TGTGCCAGCAGGCCGTCCGGGATACACAGGGTTTTCTACGAGCAGTACTTC	CASRPSGIHRVFYEQYF
TRBV29-1	-	TRBJ2-4	-	TGCAGCGTCTCGACAGTTCCCAAAAACATTCAGTACTTC	CSVSTVPKNIQYF
TRBV27	TRBD1	TRBJ1-5	-	TGTGCCAGCAGTTCCACAGGGGGCGGTCAGCCCCAGCATTTT	CASSSTGGGQPQHF
TRBV19	-	TRBJ1-5	-	TGTGCCAGTAGTATGACAGAGCAAAGGCCCCAGCATTTT	CASSMTEQRPQHF
TRBV28	TRBD1	TRBJ1-1	-	TGTGCCAGCAGTCCTACAGGGGGAATCTTGACTGAAGCTTTCTTT	CASSPTGGILTEAFF
TRBV29-1	TRBD1	TRBJ2-2	-	TGCAGCGTGATACAGGGGGCGCAAACCGGGGAGCTGTTTTTT	CSVIQGAQTGELFF
TRBV5-4	-	TRBJ1-3	-	TGTGCCAGCAGCTTGGCCGGGAGTTGGGCCTCTGGAAACACCATATATTTT	CASSLAGSWASGNTIYF
TRBV7-8	-	TRBJ1-5	once	TGTGCCAGCAGCCGAGACGGAGTTAGCAATCAGCCCCAGCATTTT	CASSRDGVSNQPQHF
TRBV28	-	TRBJ1-4	-	TGTGCCAGCAGGGGAGGGCGGAATGAAAAACTGTTTTTT	CASRGGRNEKLFF
TRBV28	TRBD2	TRBJ2-2	-	TGTGCCAGCAGCGGACTAGCTAGAAGCACCGGGGAGCTGTTTTTT	CASSGLARSTGELFF
TRBV28	TRBD1	TRBJ1-2	-	TGTGCCAGCAGTTACAGGGGAGCTAACTATGGCTACACCTTC	CASSYRGANYGYTF
TRBV5-4	TRBD2	TRBJ2-1	-	TGTGCCAGCAGCCAGGGACTAGCGGGGGTGAATGAGCAGTTCTTC	CASSQGLAGVNEQFF
TRBV7-8	TRBD1	TRBJ1-1	-	TGTGCCAGCAGCTCGGGGACAGGACAGAAGAACACTGAAGCTTTCTTT	CASSSGTGQKNTEAFF
TRBV10-2	TRBD1	TRBJ2-7	-	TGCGCCAGCAGTGAAGTGGGACAGACCTACGAGCAGTACTTC	CASSEVGQTYEQYF
TRBV25-1	-	TRBJ2-4	-	TGTGCCAGCAGTGAATCTCCCCAGAAAAACATTCAGTACTTC	CASSESPQKNIQYF